One and the same sample provided the 24 T cell receptor beta chains below, sequenced in a study of T cell responses to AZD1222 COVID-19 vaccine. Generated by immunoSEQ multiplex PCR, the TCRdb table keeps only in-frame clones and is missing some. This sample has approximately 150,000 clones, with 94% found just once. The source was peripheral blood, collected 28 days after the second AZD1222 dose. These receptors were taken from an adult who received the AZD1222 COVID-19 vaccine.

The chain uses TRBV27 and TRBJ1-2; D perhaps matches TRBD1 (6 bases). This CDR3 contains 15 residues. V shed 5 bases and J shed 0 bases, with 13 bases lying between them. Looked up from germline, CDR1 is MNHEY and CDR2 is SMNVEV (reference sequence). CDR3 nucleotide sequence: TGTGCCAGCAGTATGGGGGGGGGCCCTAACTATGGCTACACCTTC. Protein product: CASSMGGGPNYGYTF.

V is TRBV14 and J is TRBJ2-1; D is unresolved. CDR3 length: 14 amino acids. V dropped 0 bases and J dropped 6 bases, with 9 bases sitting between them. Germline CDR1 is SGHDN and CDR2 is FVKESK. CDR3 residues: CASSQDFWGNEQFF. The CDR3 nucleotides read TGTGCCAGCAGCCAAGATTTCTGGGGCAATGAGCAGTTCTTC.

This clone has a single count. V and J are TRBV7-6 and TRBJ2-3; D is possibly TRBD2 (7 bases). V lost 5 bases and J lost 1, with 16 bases in between. The CDR3 loop spans 16 amino acids. Germline V gene lookup returns CDR1 SGHVS and CDR2 FNYEAQ. The CDR3 reads CASSPAGGPGTDTQYF. The CDR3 nucleotides are TGTGCCAGCAGCCCGGCCGGGGGGCCCGGCACAGATACGCAGTATTTT.

This chain joins TRBV20-1 and TRBJ1-2; unclear D gene. CDR1 and CDR2 (germline): DFQATT, SNEGSKA (reference sequence). The germline V and J ends were trimmed by 5 bases and 6 bases, with 4 bases remaining between them. CDR3 length: 9 residues. The CDR3 coding sequence is TGCAGTGCTTATGATGGCTACACCTTC. Protein sequence: CSAYDGYTF.

This clone came up a few times. The chain joins TRBV7-2 to TRBJ2-5; 8 bases align to TRBD2. The CDR3 is made up of 15 amino acids. J was trimmed by 5 bases and V by 1 base; bases with no gene match: 6. The V gene's germline CDR1 is SGHTA and CDR2 FQGNSA. CDR3 sequence (DNA): TGTGCCAGCAGCTTAGTCAGCGGGAGTGGGGAGACCCAGTACTTC. Amino acid sequence: CASSLVSGSGETQYF.

This clone was seen just once. The V and J genes are TRBV5-5 and TRBJ2-7, with TRBD2 as a possible D gene (6 bases). The V end was cut by 2 bases, the J end by 11 bases, with 20 bases between. The CDR3 is 14 residues long. In germline, CDR1 is SGHKS, CDR2 YYEKEE (reference sequence). This chain's CDR3 is CASSFFLNGRGKYF. In DNA, the CDR3 is TGTGCCAGCAGCTTTTTTCTCAACGGGCGGGGAAAGTACTTC.

This clone was seen a handful of times. V usage is TRBV12-3 or TRBV12-4 and J usage is TRBJ1-2, with 9 bases lining up with TRBD1. CDR3 length equals 12 residues. Trimming at V came to 5 bases and at J to 12 bases, leaving 7 bases not matched to a gene. The CDR3 sequence: CASSPTGGSDTF. The CDR3 DNA reads as TGTGCCAGCAGTCCTACAGGGGGCTCGGACACCTTC.

The gene calls are TRBV7-2 and TRBJ2-3, with D possibly matching TRBD2 (6 bases). The CDR3 is 16 amino acids. Germline CDR1 and CDR2: SGHTA and FQGNSA. V lost 5 bases and J 2 bases, leaving 17 bases between the germline ends. CDR3 bases: TGTGCCAGCAGCCTTCAGGGTGCGGGAACCACAGATACGCAGTATTTT. This encodes CASSLQGAGTTDTQYF.

This rearrangement joins TRBV29-1 to TRBJ1-1; D possibly corresponds to TRBD1 (5 bases). Trimming cost V 5 bases and J 3 bases, with 16 bases left between them. The CDR3 sequence is 14 residues long. CDR1 and CDR2 (germline): SQVTM, ANQGSEA. The CDR3 DNA sequence: TGCAGCGTTCGACAGCCGAGCGGGTACACTGAAGCTTTCTTT. Translation gives CSVRQPSGYTEAFF.

The J gene is TRBJ1-3, the V gene TRBV3-1 (or the pseudogene TRBV3-2); TRBD1 is a possible D gene (5 bases). Trimming cost V 1 base and J 3 bases, with 7 bases left between them. This CDR3 has 14 amino acids. Germline V gene lookup returns CDR1 LGHDT and CDR2 YNNKEL (reference sequence). The CDR3 is CASSQGTLGNTIYF. Here the CDR3 DNA reads TGTGCCAGCAGCCAAGGGACACTTGGAAACACCATATATTTT.

This rearrangement joins TRBV19 to TRBJ1-5, with D perhaps TRBD1 (5 bases). Germline lookup yields CDR1 LNHDA and CDR2 SQIVND (reference sequence). The CDR3 extends over 13 amino acids. Trimming removed 5 bases from V and 4 bases from J, with 9 bases in between. CDR3 protein: CASSVQENQPQHF. CDR3 bases: TGTGCCAGTAGTGTACAGGAGAATCAGCCCCAGCATTTT.

This sequence joins TRBV20-1 and TRBJ2-3, with D maybe TRBD2 (5 bases). The V end lost 3 bases, the J end lost 3 bases, and 13 bases lay between the germline ends. Germline lookup yields CDR1 DFQATT and CDR2 SNEGSKA (reference sequence). This CDR3 contains 14 residues. Here the CDR3 reads CSASPGIRTDTQYF. Here the CDR3 DNA reads TGCAGTGCTAGTCCCGGGATTCGAACAGATACGCAGTATTTT.

V gene TRBV6-6 combines with J gene TRBJ1-6, with D tentatively TRBD1 (5 bases). The V end lost 6 bases, the J end lost 0 bases, and 18 bases lay between the germline ends. The CDR3 spans 18 residues. Germline CDR1 MNHNY, CDR2 SVGAGI (reference sequence). This CDR3 is CASSRAADSSSYNSPLHF. CDR3 nucleotide sequence: TGTGCCAGCAGCCGAGCGGCCGACAGCAGCTCCTATAATTCACCCCTCCACTTT.

The CDR3 DNA follows: TGTGCCAGCAGCTTGGGGGCAGGGGGTAAGGGGAATGAGCAGTTCTTC. Protein sequence: CASSLGAGGKGNEQFF. The chain recombines TRBV5-4 with TRBJ2-1; 7 bases are a match to TRBD1. V lost 0 bases and J lost 7; bases outside the gene matches: 10. The CDR3 totals 16 residues. CDR1 is SGHNT and CDR2 is YYREEE in the germline V gene (reference sequence). Full variable domain (outside the CDR3, taken from reference TRBV5-4 and TRBJ2-1): ETGVTQSPTHLIKTRGQQVTLRCSSQSGHNTVSWYQQALGQGPQFIFQYYREEENGRGNFPPRFSGLQFPNYSSELNVNALELDDSALYLCASSLGAGGKGNEQFFGPGTRLTVL.

The rearrangement links TRBV7-9 to TRBJ2-1; D gene unclear. V lost 4 bases, J lost 9 bases, and 4 bases lay in between. CDR1 is SEHNR, CDR2 FQNEAQ, per germline (reference sequence). There are 10 residues in the CDR3. CDR3 in amino acids: CASSYPEQFF. The CDR3 DNA sequence: TGTGCCAGCAGCTACCCTGAGCAGTTCTTC.

The chain recombines TRBV7-8 with TRBJ1-5; D remains ambiguous. V was clipped by 5 bases and J by 5 bases, with 10 bases between them. This CDR3 has 13 amino acids. From germline, CDR1 is SGHVS and CDR2 FQNEAQ. This CDR3 reads CASSQDPDQPQHF. The DNA for the CDR3 is TGTGCCAGCAGCCAGGACCCGGATCAGCCCCAGCATTTT.

The chain is built from TRBV6-5 and TRBJ1-2; D unclear. The CDR3 is made up of 14 amino acids. V lost 7 bases to trimming and J lost 0 bases, with 12 bases between them. The germline CDR1 and CDR2 sequences are MNHEY and SVGAGI. The DNA of the CDR3 is TGTGCCAGCACCGGGATTCAAGCTAACTATGGCTACACCTTC. Amino acid sequence: CASTGIQANYGYTF.

This sequence joins TRBV23-1 and TRBJ2-2; D unresolved. TRBV23-1 is treated as an ORF (open reading frame) with a function not yet certain. CDR3 size: 15 residues. V was shortened by 7 bases and J by 1 base, with 13 bases between the two germline ends. Here the CDR3 reads CASIKAQLNTGELFF. The CDR3 coding sequence is TGCGCCAGCATTAAGGCCCAATTGAACACCGGGGAGCTGTTTTTT.

As concerns this clone: The junction differs from germline at one of its ends, possibly a read error. The J gene is TRBJ1-2, the V gene TRBV25-1; TRBD1 matches at 7 bases. Looked up from germline, CDR1 is MGHDK and CDR2 is SYGVNS. This CDR3 is 12 amino acids long. The CDR3 sequence is CASSEVPGQFRF. Written as DNA, the CDR3 is TGTGCCAGCAGTGAAGTTCCGGGACAGTTTCGATTC.

The chain recombines TRBV3-1 (or the pseudogene TRBV3-2) with TRBJ2-6, with a tentative D call TRBD2 (6 bases). CDR3 length: 17 amino acids. V was shortened by 5 bases and J by 2 bases, with 16 bases between the two germline ends. In germline, CDR1 is LGHDT, CDR2 YNNKEL (reference sequence). The CDR3 is CASSVRGKAAGANVLTF. CDR3 bases: TGTGCCAGCAGCGTGCGGGGCAAGGCGGCTGGGGCCAACGTCCTGACTTTC.

This chain uses TRBV29-1 with TRBJ2-1, with 8 bases lining up with TRBD2. Losses at the gene ends were 5 bases for V and 13 bases for J; bases not matched to a gene: 19. Germline-derived CDR1 and CDR2 are SQVTM and ANQGSEA. This CDR3 is built from 15 residues. The CDR3 protein is CSVPLPGLEIHFQFF. The CDR3 DNA sequence: TGCAGCGTTCCCCTGCCGGGACTAGAAATCCACTTCCAGTTCTTC.

The chain couples TRBV7-6 to TRBJ2-5; maybe TRBD1 (5 bases). V was trimmed by 7 bases and J by 5 bases, leaving 17 bases between them. The CDR3 covers 14 residues. Germline CDR1 reads SGHVS; CDR2 reads FNYEAQ. The CDR3 nucleotides read TGTGCCAGCAACTCCCTGCACGCAGGGGAGACCCAGTACTTC. It specifies CASNSLHAGETQYF.

The V gene is TRBV5-1, the J gene TRBJ2-7, with D possibly being TRBD2 (5 bases). The CDR3 sequence is 12 residues long. CDR1 and CDR2 from the germline V gene are SGHRS and YFSETQ. V was clipped by 4 bases and J by 6 bases, with 11 bases between them. For the CDR3, the DNA is TGCGCCAGCAGCCCCGACTACTCCGAGCAGTACTTC. Encoded protein: CASSPDYSEQYF.

V usage is TRBV11-2 and J usage is TRBJ1-2; no clear D. The germline V gene has CDR1 SGHAT and CDR2 FQNNGV. The CDR3 is made up of 15 amino acids. Trimming took off 6 bases at V and 5 bases at J, with 19 bases between the two ends. CDR3 bases: TGTGCCAGCAGACCCATCGGAGGCCGTAATTATGGCTACACCTTC. This sequence encodes CASRPIGGRNYGYTF. The full variable domain, its missing parts supplied by reference TRBV11-2 and TRBJ1-2, is EAGVAQSPRYKIIEKRQSVAFWCNPISGHATLYWYQQILGQGPKLLIQFQNNGVVDDSQLPKDRFSAERLKGVDSTLKIQPAKLEDSAVYLCASRPIGGRNYGYTFGSGTRLTVV.